Listed below are T cell receptor beta chains from one sample, sequenced in a study of identical twins. A single record per CDR3 protein comes from TCRdb applying MiXCR to the 5' RACE reads. This repertoire shows roughly 570,000 distinct CDR3 sequences, 7.5% to 10% found once; its top ten account for roughly 3%. The data also belong to a second study, concerning yellow fever vaccine responses in identical twins.

Source material: PBMCs. The receptors derive from a young woman in good health. CDR3s include the opening cysteine and the closing phenylalanine or tryptophan. The D gene is left open where the match is weak. Size tells how often a clone was seen (once, few, many) or the class of an expanded clone, and some rows leave it out.

D	V	J	size	DNA	CDR3
TRBD2	TRBV28	TRBJ2-7	NA	TGTGCCAGCAAGGCTAGCGGGACCCGCGAGCAGTACTTC	CASKASGTREQYF
TRBD2	TRBV7-2	TRBJ2-5	NA	TGTGCCAGCAGGACGTGGACTAGCGGGGGGGCGGTAGAGACCCAGTACTTC	CASRTWTSGGAVETQYF
NA	TRBV27	TRBJ1-5	many	TGTGCCAGCAGATTAACGGACCTGCAGCCCCAGCATTTT	CASRLTDLQPQHF
NA	TRBV4-1	TRBJ1-5	few	TGCGCCAGCAGCCAAGCGTCGTTCATGGGGGGTCAGCCCCAGCATTTT	CASSQASFMGGQPQHF
NA	TRBV12-3/TRBV12-4	TRBJ2-7	many	TGTGCCAGCAGCCCTCACATCCGAAGCTCCTACGAGCAGTACTTC	CASSPHIRSSYEQYF
NA	TRBV24-1	TRBJ2-5	few	TGTGCCACCAGTGATTTTGGGCCACAAGAGACCCAGTACTTC	CATSDFGPQETQYF
NA	TRBV6-5	TRBJ2-6	NA	TGTGCCAGCAGTTACCCAGGCGCCGGGGCCAACGTCCTGACTTTC	CASSYPGAGANVLTF
NA	TRBV6-4	TRBJ2-1	many	TGTGCCAGCAGTGACGGGGGAGCCCACAATGAGCAGTTCTTC	CASSDGGAHNEQFF
NA	TRBV7-2	TRBJ2-5	few	TGTGCCAGCAGCACGGCGGTTGAGACCCAGTACTTC	CASSTAVETQYF
TRBD2	TRBV7-2	TRBJ2-3	NA	TGTGCCAGCAGCCGGACTAGCGGGTACCCCACAGATACGCAGTATTTT	CASSRTSGYPTDTQYF
NA	TRBV5-1	TRBJ1-5	few	TGCGCCAGCAGCGCTCAGGGAGGCAATCAGCCCCAGCATTTT	CASSAQGGNQPQHF
TRBD2	TRBV2	TRBJ2-7	NA	TGTGCCAGCAGTGCGGCTAGCGGGAGATCTACGCACGAGCAGTACTTC	CASSAASGRSTHEQYF
NA	TRBV28	TRBJ2-2	few	TGTGCCAGCAGCTTAATAAAGCCCGGGGAGCTGTTTTTT	CASSLIKPGELFF
NA	TRBV12-3/TRBV12-4	TRBJ2-3	few	TGTGCCAGCAGCCCTCGGGGGAGACCTAGCACAGATACGCAGTATTTT	CASSPRGRPSTDTQYF